This T cell receptor beta chain emerged from a study of PD-L1 blockade in urothelial cancer. The overall study: In terms of prior chemotherapy, patients had received 0 to 3 regimens. Blood was subjected to analysis at 3 weeks (second dose) and 6 weeks following treatment start. T cell content in blood samples showed a median of 141,255.

Noted time point: peripheral blood 6 weeks after treatment start. The protocol was immunoSEQ multiplex PCR, while the TCRdb copy is restricted to in-frame clones and leaves out a portion. The data contain about 45,000 clones, roughly 82% of them singletons. The ends were cut back, 6 bases at V and 0 bases at J, with 13 bases in the middle. Germline loops: CDR1 SGHVS, CDR2 FQNEAQ. The CDR3 spans 15 residues. The sequence was obtained from a man aged 55 to 69 with urothelial cancer. The chain recombines TRBV7-8 with TRBJ2-3, with a weak D call TRBD2 (6 bases). The sample was PBMCs, taken around atezolizumab (anti-PD-L1) treatment. CDR3: CASRLLAYSTDTQYF. DNA of the CDR3: TGTGCCAGCAGGCTACTAGCATACAGCACAGATACGCAGTATTTT.